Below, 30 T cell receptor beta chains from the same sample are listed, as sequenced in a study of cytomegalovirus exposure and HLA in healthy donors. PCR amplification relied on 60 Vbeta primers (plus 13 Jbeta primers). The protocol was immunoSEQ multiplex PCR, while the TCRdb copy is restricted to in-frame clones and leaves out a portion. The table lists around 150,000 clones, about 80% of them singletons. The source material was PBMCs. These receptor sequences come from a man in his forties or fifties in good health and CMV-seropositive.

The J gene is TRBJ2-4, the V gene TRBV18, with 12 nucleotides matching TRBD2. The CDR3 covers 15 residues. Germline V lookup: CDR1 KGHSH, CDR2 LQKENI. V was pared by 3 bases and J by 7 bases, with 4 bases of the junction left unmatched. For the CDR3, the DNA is TGTGCCAGCTCACCGACGCTAGCGGGAGGGAACATTCAGTACTTC. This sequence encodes CASSPTLAGGNIQYF.

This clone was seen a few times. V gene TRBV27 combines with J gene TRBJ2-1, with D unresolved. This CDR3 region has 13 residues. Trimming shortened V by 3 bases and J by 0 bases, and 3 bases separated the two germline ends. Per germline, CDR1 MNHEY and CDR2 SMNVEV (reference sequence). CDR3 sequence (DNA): TGTGCCAGCAGTTTCGGCTCCTACAATGAGCAGTTCTTC. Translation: CASSFGSYNEQFF.

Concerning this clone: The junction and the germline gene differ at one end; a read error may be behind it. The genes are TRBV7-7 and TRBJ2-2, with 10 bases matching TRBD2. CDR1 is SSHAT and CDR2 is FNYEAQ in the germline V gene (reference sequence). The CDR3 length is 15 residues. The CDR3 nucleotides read TGTGCTAGCAGCCAGAGCGGGAGGGCCACCGGGGAGCTGTTTTTT. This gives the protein CASSQSGRATGELFF.

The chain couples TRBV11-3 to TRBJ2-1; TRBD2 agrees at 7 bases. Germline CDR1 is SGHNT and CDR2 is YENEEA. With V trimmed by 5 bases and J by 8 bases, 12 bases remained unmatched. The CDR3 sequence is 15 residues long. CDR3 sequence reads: CASSLRAGSLDEQFF. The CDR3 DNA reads TGTGCCAGCAGCCTCCGAGCGGGGTCCCTCGATGAGCAGTTCTTC. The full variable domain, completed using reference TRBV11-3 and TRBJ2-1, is EAGVVQSPRYKIIEKKQPVAFWCNPISGHNTLYWYLQNLGQGPELLIRYENEEAVDDSQLPKDRFSAERLKGVDSTLKIQPAELGDSAVYLCASSLRAGSLDEQFFGPGTRLTVL.

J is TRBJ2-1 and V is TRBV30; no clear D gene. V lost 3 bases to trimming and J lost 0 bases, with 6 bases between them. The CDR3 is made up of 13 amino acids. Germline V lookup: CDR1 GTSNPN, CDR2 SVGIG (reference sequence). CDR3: CAWRSLSYNEQFF. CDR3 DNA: TGTGCCTGGAGGAGTCTCTCCTACAATGAGCAGTTCTTC. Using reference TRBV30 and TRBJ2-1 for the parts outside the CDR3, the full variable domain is SQTIHQWPATLVQPVGSPLSLECTVEGTSNPNLYWYRQAAGRGLQLLFYSVGIGQISSEVPQNLSASRPQDRQFILSSKKLLLSDSGFYLCAWRSLSYNEQFFGPGTRLTVL.

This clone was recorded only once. The CDR3 DNA is TGCAGCGTAGGGGTCTCGGCTGTCAACTATGGCTACACCTTC. It encodes CSVGVSAVNYGYTF. The gene calls are TRBV29-1 and TRBJ1-2, with a tentative D call TRBD1 (5 bases). The CDR3 extends over 14 amino acids. Germline assignment: CDR1 SQVTM and CDR2 ANQGSEA. V was cut by 6 bases and J by 2 bases, with 16 bases left in between. The whole variable domain, remainder taken from reference TRBV29-1 and TRBJ1-2, is SAVISQKPSRDICQRGTSLTIQCQVDSQVTMMFWYRQQPGQSLTLIATANQGSEATYESGFVIDKFPISRPNLTFSTLTVSNMSPEDSSIYLCSVGVSAVNYGYTFGSGTRLTVV.

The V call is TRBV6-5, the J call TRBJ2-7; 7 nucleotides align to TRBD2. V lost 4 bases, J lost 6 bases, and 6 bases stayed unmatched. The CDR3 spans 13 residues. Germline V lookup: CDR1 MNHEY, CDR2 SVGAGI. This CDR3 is CASSWLSGGEQYF. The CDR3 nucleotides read TGTGCCAGCAGTTGGTTATCGGGAGGCGAGCAGTACTTC.

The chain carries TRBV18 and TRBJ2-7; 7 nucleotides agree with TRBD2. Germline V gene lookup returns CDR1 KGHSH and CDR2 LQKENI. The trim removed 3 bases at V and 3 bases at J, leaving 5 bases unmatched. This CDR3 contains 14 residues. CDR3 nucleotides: TGTGCCAGCTCACCGGGGCGGGGGAACTACGAGCAGTACTTC. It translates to CASSPGRGNYEQYF.

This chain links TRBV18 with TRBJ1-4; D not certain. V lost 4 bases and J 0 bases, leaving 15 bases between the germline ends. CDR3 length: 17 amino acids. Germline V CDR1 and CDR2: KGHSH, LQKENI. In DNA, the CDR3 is TGTGCCAGCTCACGCCTACCGGCGGTTTCAACTAATGAAAAACTGTTTTTT. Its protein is CASSRLPAVSTNEKLFF.

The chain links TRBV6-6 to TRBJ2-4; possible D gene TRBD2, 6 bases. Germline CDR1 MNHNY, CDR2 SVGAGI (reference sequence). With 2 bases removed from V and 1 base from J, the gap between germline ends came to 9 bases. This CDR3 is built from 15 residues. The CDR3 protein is CASSYTAGAKNIQYF. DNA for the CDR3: TGTGCCAGCAGTTACACCGCGGGGGCCAAAAACATTCAGTACTTC.

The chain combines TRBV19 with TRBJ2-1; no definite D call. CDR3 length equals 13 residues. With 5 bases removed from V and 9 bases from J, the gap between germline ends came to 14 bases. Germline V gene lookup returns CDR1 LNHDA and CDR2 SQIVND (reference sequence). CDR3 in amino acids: CASSLPWQREQFF. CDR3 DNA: TGTGCCAGTAGTCTCCCGTGGCAGCGTGAGCAGTTCTTC.

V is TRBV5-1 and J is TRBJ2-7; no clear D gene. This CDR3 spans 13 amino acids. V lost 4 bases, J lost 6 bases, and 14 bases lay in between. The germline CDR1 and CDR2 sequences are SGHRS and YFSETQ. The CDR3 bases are TGCGCCAGCAGCCCGGGTGTCGACCTCGAGCAGTACTTC. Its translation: CASSPGVDLEQYF.

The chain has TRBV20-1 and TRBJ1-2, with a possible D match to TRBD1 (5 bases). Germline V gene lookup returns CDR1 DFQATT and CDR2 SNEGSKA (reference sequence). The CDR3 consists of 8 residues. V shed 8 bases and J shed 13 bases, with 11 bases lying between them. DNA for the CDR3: TGCAGTCCCAGGGTGGGCACCTTC. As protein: CSPRVGTF.

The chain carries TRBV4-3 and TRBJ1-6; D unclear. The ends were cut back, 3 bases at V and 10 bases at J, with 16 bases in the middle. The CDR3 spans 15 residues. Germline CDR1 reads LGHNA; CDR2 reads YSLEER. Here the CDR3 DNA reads TGCGCCAGCAGCCATGCTGATGTCCCGGGATCACCCCTCCACTTT. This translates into CASSHADVPGSPLHF.

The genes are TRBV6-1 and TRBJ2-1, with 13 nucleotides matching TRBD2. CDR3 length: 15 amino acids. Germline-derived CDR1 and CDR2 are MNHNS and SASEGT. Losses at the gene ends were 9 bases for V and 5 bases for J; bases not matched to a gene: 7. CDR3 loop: CASTRLAGGNNEQFF. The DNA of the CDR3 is TGTGCCAGTACTAGACTAGCGGGAGGCAACAATGAGCAGTTCTTC.

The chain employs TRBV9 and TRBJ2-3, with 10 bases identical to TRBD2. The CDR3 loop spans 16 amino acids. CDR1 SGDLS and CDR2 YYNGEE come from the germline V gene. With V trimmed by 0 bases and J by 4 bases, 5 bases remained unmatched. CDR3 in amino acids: CASSVVERGGPDTQYF. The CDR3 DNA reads TGTGCCAGCAGCGTAGTTGAGCGGGGGGGCCCAGATACGCAGTATTTT.

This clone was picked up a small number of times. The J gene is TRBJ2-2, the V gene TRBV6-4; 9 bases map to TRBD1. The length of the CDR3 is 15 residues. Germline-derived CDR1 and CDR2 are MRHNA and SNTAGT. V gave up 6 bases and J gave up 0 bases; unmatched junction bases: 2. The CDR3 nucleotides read TGTGCCAGCAGCAGACAGGGGGCGAACACCGGGGAGCTGTTTTTT. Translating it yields CASSRQGANTGELFF.

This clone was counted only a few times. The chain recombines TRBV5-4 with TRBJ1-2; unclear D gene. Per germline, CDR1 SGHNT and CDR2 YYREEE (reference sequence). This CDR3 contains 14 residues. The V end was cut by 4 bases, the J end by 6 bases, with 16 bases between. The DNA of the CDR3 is TGTGCCAGCAGCCAGCCTTCTGGGAGGGATGGCTACACCTTC. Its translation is CASSQPSGRDGYTF.

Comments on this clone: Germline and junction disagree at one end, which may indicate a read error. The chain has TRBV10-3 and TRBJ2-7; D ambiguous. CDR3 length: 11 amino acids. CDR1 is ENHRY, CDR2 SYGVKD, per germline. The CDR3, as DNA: TGTGCCGTCAGTCCAGACGGGGAGCAGTACTTC. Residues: CAVSPDGEQYF.

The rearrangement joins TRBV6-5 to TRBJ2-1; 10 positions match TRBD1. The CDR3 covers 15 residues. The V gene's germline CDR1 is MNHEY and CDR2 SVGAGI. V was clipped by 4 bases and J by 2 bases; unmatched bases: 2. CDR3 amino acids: CASSSGTGAYNEQFF. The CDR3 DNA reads TGTGCCAGCAGTTCGGGGACAGGGGCCTACAATGAGCAGTTCTTC.

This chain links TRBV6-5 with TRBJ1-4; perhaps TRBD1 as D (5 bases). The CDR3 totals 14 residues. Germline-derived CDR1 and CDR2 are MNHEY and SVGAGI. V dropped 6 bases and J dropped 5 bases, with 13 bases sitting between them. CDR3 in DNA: TGTGCCAGCAGGCCGATGGGGGGGAATGAAAAACTGTTTTTT. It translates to CASRPMGGNEKLFF.

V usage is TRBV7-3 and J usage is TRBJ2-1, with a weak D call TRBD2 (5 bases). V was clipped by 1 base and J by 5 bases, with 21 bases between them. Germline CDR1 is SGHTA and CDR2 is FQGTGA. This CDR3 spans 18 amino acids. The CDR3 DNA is TGTGCCAGCAGCTTAATGTCCCTCGCGGGCGGAAGAGACAATGAGCAGTTCTTC. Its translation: CASSLMSLAGGRDNEQFF. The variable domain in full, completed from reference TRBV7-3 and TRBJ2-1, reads GAGVSQTPSNKVTEKGKYVELRCDPISGHTALYWYRQSLGQGPEFLIYFQGTGAADDSGLPNDRFFAVRPEGSVSTLKIQRTERGDSAVYLCASSLMSLAGGRDNEQFFGPGTRLTVL.

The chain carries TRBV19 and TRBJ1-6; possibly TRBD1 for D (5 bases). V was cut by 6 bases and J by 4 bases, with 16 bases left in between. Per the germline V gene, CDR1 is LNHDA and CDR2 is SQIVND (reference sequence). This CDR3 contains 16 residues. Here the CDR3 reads CASRESGVAYNSPLHF. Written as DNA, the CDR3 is TGTGCCAGTAGAGAGTCGGGGGTCGCGTATAATTCACCCCTCCACTTT.

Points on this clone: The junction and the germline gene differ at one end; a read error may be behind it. The CDR3 loop reads CASGRQGAYEQHF. CDR3 nucleotide sequence: TGTGCCAGCGGCCGACAGGGGGCATACGAGCAGCACTTC. The chain combines TRBV2 with TRBJ2-7; 10 nucleotides line up with TRBD1. This CDR3 comprises 13 residues. CDR1 is SNHLY, CDR2 FYNNEI, per germline.

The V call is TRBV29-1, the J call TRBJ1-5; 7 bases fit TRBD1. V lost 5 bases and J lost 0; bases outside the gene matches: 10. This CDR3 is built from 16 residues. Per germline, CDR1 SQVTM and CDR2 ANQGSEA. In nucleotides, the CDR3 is TGCAGCGTTTTAACCTCCGGGACAGATAGCAATCAGCCCCAGCATTTT. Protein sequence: CSVLTSGTDSNQPQHF.

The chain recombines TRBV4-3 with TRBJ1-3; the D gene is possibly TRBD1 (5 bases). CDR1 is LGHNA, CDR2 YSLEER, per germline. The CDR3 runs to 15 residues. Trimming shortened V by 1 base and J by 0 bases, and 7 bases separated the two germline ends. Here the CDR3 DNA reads TGCGCCAGCAGCCAAGGACAGAACTCTGGAAACACCATATATTTT. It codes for CASSQGQNSGNTIYF.

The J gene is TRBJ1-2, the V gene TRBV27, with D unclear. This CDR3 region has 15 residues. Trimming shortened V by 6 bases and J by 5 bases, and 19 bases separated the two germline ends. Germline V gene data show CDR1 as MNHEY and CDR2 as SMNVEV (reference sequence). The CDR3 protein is CASRPTLLGRYGYTF. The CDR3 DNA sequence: TGTGCCAGCAGGCCGACCCTATTAGGGAGGTATGGCTACACCTTC.

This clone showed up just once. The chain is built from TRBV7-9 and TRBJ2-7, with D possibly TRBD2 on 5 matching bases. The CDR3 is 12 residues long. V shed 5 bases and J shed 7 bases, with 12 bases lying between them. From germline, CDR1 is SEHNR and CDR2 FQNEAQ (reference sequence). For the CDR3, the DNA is TGTGCCAGCAGCCACCTCGAGGGTGAGCAGTACTTC. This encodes CASSHLEGEQYF.

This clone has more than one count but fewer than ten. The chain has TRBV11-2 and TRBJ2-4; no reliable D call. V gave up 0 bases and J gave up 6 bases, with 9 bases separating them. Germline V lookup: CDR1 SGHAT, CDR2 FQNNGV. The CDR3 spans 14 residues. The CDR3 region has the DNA TGTGCCAGCAGCTTAGACCGCGGAGCAAACATTCAGTACTTC. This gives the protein CASSLDRGANIQYF.

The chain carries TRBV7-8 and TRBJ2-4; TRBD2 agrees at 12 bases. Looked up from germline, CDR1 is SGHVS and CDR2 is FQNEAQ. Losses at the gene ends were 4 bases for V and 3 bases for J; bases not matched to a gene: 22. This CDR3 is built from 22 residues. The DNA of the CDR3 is TGTGCCAGCAGCTCGACGGGGGGGTGGCTAGCGGGAGGGGGCTTAGGCAAAAACATTCAGTACTTC. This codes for CASSSTGGWLAGGGLGKNIQYF.